This T cell receptor beta chain came from a study of metastatic and nonmetastatic thyroid tumors. Whole-study context: It was across blood and tumor or nodule tissue from malignant and benign thyroid patients that repertoires were compared. The study, taken as a whole, reports: As reported, TCR beta diversity in blood and tumor was significantly higher in malignant thyroid tumors than in benign nodules.

Study processing details: Between-group CDR3 differences, defined by clinicopathological status, yielded a distant-metastasis classifier for papillary thyroid cancer. TCRdb reanalyzed the PCR reads via MiXCR. Clone size and V and J calls follow TCRdb, not the original study. This table has 30,000 or so clones, approximately 25% appearing once. Only a few counts were recorded for this clone. Its specificity is not known. The junction does not match germline at one end; this may be a read error. Germline V gene data show CDR1 as MNHNS and CDR2 as SASEGT. CDR3 size: 15 residues. Prior to thyroid surgery, none of the patients had received any treatment.

The rearrangement links TRBV6-1 to TRBJ1-2, with D possibly TRBD1 on 5 matching bases. The material sequenced was blood. The clonotype originates from a female donor with papillary thyroid cancer or a benign thyroid nodule (not recorded which). Some clones in this sample may be carry-over from other donors' samples. The CDR3 coding sequence is TGTTCCAGCAGGCTCCTCCAGGGTATGGGCTATGTCTACACCTTC. Protein product: CSSRLLQGMGYVYTF.